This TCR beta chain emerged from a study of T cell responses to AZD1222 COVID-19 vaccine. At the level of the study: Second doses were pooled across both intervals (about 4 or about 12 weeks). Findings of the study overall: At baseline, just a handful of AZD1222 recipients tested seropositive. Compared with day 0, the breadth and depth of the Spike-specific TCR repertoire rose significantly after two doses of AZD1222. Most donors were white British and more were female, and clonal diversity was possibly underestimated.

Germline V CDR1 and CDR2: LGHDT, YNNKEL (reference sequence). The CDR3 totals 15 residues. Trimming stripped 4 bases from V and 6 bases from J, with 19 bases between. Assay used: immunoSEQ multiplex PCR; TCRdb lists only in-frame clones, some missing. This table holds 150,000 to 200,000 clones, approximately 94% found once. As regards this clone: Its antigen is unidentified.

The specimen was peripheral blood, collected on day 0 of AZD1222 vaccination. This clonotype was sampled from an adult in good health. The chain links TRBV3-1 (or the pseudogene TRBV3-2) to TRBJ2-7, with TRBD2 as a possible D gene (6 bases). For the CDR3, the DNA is TGTGCCAGCAGCCCCAAATGGGCTAGCGCGGTCGAGCAGTACTTC. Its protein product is CASSPKWASAVEQYF.